This T cell receptor (beta chain) was observed in a study of cytomegalovirus exposure and HLA in healthy donors. Study results and limitations: Accounts indicate the classifier identified cytomegalovirus status with strong specificity and sensitivity.

CDR3 length equals 15 residues. Profiled with immunoSEQ multiplex PCR; TCRdb holds only in-frame clones, not every one. The data contain 55,000 to 70,000 clones, almost 95% of them seen just once; the ten biggest clones take up 5.3%. In its sample, this clone was seen once. The antigen remains undetermined. This sequence joins TRBV12-2 and TRBJ2-2; the DNA was not used to check the table's D call, TRBD1. TRBV12-2 is a known pseudogene. The receptor comes from a man between 18 and 35 years old in good health and CMV-seropositive. Sequencing input: PBMCs. CDR3 in amino acids: CASHPGTGGTGELFF. The CDR3 region has the DNA TGTGCAAGTCACCCCGGGACAGGGGGCACCGGGGAGCTGTTTTTT.